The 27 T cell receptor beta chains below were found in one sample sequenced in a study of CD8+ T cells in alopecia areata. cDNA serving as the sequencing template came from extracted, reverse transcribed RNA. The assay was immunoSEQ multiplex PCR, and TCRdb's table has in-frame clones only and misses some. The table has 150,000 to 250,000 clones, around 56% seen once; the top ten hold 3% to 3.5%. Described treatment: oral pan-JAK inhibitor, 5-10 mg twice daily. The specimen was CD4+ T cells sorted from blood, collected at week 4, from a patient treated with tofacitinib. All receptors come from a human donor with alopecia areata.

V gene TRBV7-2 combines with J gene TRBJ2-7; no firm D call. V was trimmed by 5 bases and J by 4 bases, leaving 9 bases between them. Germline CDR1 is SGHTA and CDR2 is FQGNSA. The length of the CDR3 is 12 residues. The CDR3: CASSPFGYEQYF. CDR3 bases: TGTGCCAGCAGCCCTTTCGGTTACGAGCAGTACTTC.

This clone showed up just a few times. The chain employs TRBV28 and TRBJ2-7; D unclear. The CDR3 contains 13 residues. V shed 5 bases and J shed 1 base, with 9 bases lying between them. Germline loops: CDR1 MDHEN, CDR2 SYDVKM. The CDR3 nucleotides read TGTGCCAGCAGTACACCGGGTTCCTACGAGCAGTACTTC. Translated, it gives CASSTPGSYEQYF.

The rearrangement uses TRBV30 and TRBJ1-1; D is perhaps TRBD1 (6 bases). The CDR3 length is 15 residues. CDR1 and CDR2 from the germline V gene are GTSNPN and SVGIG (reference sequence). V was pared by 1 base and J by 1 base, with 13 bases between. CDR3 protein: CAWSGAGTPNTEAFF. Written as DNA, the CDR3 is TGTGCCTGGAGTGGAGCCGGGACACCGAACACTGAAGCTTTCTTT.

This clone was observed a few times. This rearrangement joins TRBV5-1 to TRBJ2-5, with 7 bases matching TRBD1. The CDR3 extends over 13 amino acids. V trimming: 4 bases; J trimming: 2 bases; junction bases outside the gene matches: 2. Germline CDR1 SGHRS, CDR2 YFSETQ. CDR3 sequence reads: CASSGGQQETQYF. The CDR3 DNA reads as TGCGCCAGCAGCGGGGGACAGCAAGAGACCCAGTACTTC.

CDR3 region: CAWSWDREDYGYTF. The CDR3, as DNA: TGTGCCTGGAGTTGGGACAGGGAGGACTATGGCTACACCTTC. J is TRBJ1-2 and V is TRBV30; the match to TRBD1 covers 9 bases. The germline V gene has CDR1 GTSNPN and CDR2 SVGIG (reference sequence). CDR3 length: 14 residues. Trimming cost V 2 bases and J 3 bases; bases outside gene matches: 4.

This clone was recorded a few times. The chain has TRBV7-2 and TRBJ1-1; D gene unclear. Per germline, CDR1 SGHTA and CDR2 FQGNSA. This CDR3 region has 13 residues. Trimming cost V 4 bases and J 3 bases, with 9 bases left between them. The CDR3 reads CASSYNPDTEAFF. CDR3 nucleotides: TGTGCCAGCAGCTACAATCCGGACACTGAAGCTTTCTTT.

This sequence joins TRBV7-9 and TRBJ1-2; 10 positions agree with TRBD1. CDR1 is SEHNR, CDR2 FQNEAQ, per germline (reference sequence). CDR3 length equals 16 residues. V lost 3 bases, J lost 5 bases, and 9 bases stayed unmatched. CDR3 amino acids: CASSFAKTGGPYGYTF. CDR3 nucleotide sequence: TGTGCCAGCAGCTTCGCCAAGACAGGGGGCCCTTATGGCTACACCTTC.

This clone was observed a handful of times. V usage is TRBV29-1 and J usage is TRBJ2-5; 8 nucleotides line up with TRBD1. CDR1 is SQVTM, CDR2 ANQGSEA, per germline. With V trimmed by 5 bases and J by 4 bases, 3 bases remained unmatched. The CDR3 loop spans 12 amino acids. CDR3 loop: CSVSQGAETQYF. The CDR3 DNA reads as TGCAGCGTTTCGCAGGGGGCAGAGACCCAGTACTTC.

CDR3 residues: CAWRQPLSSAQHF. CDR3 sequence (DNA): TGTGCCTGGCGACAGCCTTTGTCGTCAGCCCAGCATTTT. The gene calls are TRBV30 and TRBJ1-5, with D tentatively TRBD1 (5 bases). The germline gives CDR1 GTSNPN, CDR2 SVGIG (reference sequence). The ends were cut back, 5 bases at V and 11 bases at J, with 19 bases in the middle. This CDR3 has 13 amino acids.

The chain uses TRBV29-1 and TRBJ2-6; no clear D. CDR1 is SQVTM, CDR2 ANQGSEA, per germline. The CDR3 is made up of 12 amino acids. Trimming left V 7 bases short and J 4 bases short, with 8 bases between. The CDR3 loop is CSAGSGANVLTF. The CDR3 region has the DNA TGCAGCGCTGGCTCCGGGGCCAACGTCCTGACTTTC. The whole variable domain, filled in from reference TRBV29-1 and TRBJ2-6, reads SAVISQKPSRDICQRGTSLTIQCQVDSQVTMMFWYRQQPGQSLTLIATANQGSEATYESGFVIDKFPISRPNLTFSTLTVSNMSPEDSSIYLCSAGSGANVLTFGAGSRLTVL.

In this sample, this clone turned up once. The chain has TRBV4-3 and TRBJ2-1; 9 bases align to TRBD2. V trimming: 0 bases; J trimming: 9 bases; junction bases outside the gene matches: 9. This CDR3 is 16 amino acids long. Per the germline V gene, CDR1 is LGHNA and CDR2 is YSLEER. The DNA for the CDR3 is TGCGCCAGCAGCCAAGACGAGATAGCGGGGGCCGTTGAGCAGTTCTTC. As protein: CASSQDEIAGAVEQFF.

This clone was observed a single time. This CDR3 is CASSYSIAGVYNEQFF. In nucleotides, the CDR3 is TGTGCCAGCAGTTACTCGATCGCGGGGGTGTACAATGAGCAGTTCTTC. The chain uses TRBV6-5 and TRBJ2-1; TRBD2 agrees at 7 bases. V was pared by 0 bases and J by 4 bases, with 6 bases of the junction left unmatched. The CDR3 covers 16 residues. Germline V CDR1 and CDR2: MNHEY, SVGAGI.

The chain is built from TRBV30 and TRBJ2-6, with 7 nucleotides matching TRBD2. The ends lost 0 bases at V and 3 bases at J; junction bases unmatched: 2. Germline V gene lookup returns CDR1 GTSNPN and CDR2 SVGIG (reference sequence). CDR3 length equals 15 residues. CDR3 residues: CAWSVRGGGANVLTF. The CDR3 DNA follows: TGTGCCTGGAGTGTACGCGGGGGTGGGGCCAACGTCCTGACTTTC.

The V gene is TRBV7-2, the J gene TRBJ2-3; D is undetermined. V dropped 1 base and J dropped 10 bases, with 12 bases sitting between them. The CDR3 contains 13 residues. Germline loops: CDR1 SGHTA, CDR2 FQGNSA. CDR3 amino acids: CASSLDPDVAQYF. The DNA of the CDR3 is TGTGCCAGCAGCTTAGACCCGGATGTGGCGCAGTATTTT.

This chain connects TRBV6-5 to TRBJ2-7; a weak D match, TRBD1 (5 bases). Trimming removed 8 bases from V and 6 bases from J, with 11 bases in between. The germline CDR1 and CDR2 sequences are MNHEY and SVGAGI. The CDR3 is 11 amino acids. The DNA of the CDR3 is TGTGCCAGCTCCGCAGGGCGCGAGCAGTACTTC. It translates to CASSAGREQYF.

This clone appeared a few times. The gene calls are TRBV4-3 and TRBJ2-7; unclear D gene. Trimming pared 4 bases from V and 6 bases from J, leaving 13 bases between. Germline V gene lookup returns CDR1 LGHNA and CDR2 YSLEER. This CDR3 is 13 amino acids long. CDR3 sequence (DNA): TGCGCCAGCAGCCTAACACGGTCTGGCGAGCAGTACTTC. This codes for CASSLTRSGEQYF.

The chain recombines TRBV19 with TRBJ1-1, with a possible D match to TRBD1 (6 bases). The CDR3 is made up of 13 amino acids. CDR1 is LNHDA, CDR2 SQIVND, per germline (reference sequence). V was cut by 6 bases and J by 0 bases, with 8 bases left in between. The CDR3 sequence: CASSQGMNTEAFF. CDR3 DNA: TGTGCCAGTAGCCAGGGGATGAACACTGAAGCTTTCTTT.

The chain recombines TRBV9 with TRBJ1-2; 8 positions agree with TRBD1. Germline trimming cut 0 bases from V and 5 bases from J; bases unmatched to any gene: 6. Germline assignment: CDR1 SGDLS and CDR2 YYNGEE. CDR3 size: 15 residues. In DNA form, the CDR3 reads TGTGCCAGCAGCGTAGCATCCGGACAGGGATATGGCTACACCTTC. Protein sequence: CASSVASGQGYGYTF.

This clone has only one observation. CDR3 nucleotides: TGCAGCGCCGAAAGTAGGACCTTTAACTATGGCTACACCTTC. Protein: CSAESRTFNYGYTF. The chain couples TRBV29-1 to TRBJ1-2; D remains ambiguous. This CDR3 has 14 amino acids. The V and J ends lost 7 bases and 1 base respectively, with 16 bases between them. The germline gives CDR1 SQVTM, CDR2 ANQGSEA.

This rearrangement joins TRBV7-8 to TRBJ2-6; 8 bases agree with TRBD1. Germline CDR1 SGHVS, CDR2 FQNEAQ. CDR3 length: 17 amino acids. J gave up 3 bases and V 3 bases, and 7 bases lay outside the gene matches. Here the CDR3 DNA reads TGTGCCAGCAGCTTCGCCAGGGGGCGAAATGGGGCCAACGTCCTGACTTTC. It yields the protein CASSFARGRNGANVLTF.

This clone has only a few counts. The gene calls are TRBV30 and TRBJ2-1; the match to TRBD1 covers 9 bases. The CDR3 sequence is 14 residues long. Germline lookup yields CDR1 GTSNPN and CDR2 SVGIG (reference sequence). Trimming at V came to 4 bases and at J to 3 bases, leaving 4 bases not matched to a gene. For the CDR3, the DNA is TGTGCCTGGATCCGGGACAGGGACTACAATGAGCAGTTCTTC. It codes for CAWIRDRDYNEQFF.

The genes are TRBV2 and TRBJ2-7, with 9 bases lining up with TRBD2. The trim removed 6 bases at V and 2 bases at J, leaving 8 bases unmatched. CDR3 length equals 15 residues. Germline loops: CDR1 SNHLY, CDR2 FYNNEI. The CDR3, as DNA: TGTGCCAGCAGAGGCGGCGGGAGGGGAGCCTACGAGCAGTACTTC. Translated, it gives CASRGGGRGAYEQYF. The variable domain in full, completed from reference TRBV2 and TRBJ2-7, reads EPEVTQTPSHQVTQMGQEVILRCVPISNHLYFYWYRQILGQKVEFLVSFYNNEISEKSEIFDDQFSVERPDGSNFTLKIRSTKLEDSAMYFCASRGGGRGAYEQYFGPGTRLTVT.

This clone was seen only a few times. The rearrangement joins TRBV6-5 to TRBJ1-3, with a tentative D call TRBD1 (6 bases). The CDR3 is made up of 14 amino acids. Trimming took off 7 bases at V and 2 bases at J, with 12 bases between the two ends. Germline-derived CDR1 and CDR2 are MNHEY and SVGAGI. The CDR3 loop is CASTPPGAGNTIYF. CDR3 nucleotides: TGTGCCAGCACCCCCCCAGGGGCTGGAAACACCATATATTTT.

CDR3 DNA: TGTGCCTGGAGTTCACAGGGTTTGGATGGCTACACCTTC. Its protein is CAWSSQGLDGYTF. V gene TRBV30 combines with J gene TRBJ1-2; TRBD1 is a possible D gene (6 bases). V was shortened by 2 bases and J by 6 bases, with 13 bases between the two germline ends. Germline V gene sequence: CDR1 GTSNPN, CDR2 SVGIG (reference sequence). CDR3 length: 13 amino acids.

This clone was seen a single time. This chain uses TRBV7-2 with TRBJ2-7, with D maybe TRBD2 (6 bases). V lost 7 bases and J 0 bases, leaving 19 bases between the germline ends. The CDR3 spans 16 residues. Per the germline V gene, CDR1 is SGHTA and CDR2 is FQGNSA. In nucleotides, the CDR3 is TGTGCCAGCACCCTAGGGTTGCTAGCGCCCTCCTACGAGCAGTACTTC. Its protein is CASTLGLLAPSYEQYF.

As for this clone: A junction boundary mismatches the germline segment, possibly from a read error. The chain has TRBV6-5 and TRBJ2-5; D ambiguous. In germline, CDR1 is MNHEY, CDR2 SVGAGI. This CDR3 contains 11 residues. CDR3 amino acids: CASSYQETQYF. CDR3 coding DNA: TGTGCCAGCAGTTACCAGGAGACCCAGTACTTC.

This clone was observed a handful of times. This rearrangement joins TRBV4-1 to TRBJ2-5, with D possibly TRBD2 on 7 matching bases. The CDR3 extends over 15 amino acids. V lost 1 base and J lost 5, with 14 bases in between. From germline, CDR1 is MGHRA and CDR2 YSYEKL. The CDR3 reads CASSQVAGAGETQYF. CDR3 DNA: TGCGCCAGCAGCCAAGTGGCGGGGGCGGGGGAGACCCAGTACTTC.